This T cell receptor beta chain is drawn from a study of blood T cell repertoires in COVID-19. Study background: PBMCs, B-cell-depleted T cells, or T cells were the source of the cDNA or gDNA that made up the material.

V was cut by 6 bases and J by 6 bases, with 18 bases left in between. This CDR3 region has 14 residues. Per the germline V gene, CDR1 is SNHLY and CDR2 is FYNNEI. Original handling: Amplification from reference gene primers served as the basis for estimated nucleated cell counts. Only in-frame clones appear in the TCRdb table, and some are missing; sequencing was by immunoSEQ multiplex PCR. The DNA gave D and trimming, while V, J and clone size come from that table. The sample gives more than 150,000 clones, less than 90% of which show up once; 4% is in the top ten. This clone was recorded once. V usage is TRBV2 and J usage is TRBJ2-7; D might be TRBD1 (6 bases). This sequence originates from a woman aged 70-85 years with acute or convalescent COVID-19. Sequenced input: peripheral blood. CDR3 in amino acids: CASSDIRGYFEQYF. The CDR3 nucleotides are TGTGCCAGCAGCGACATAAGGGGGTACTTCGAGCAGTACTTC.